What follows is one T cell receptor beta chain and its context. These data come from a study of blood T cells in healthy people across ages. Peripheral blood from each donor was collected in a volume of 9.5 to 10 milliliters. Total RNA, at least 5.5 micrograms per sample, came from PBMCs. The CDR3 runs 16 residues. Trimming pared 6 bases from V and 0 bases from J, leaving 15 bases between. Germline CDR1 and CDR2: SGHRS and YFSETQ. A second PCR of roughly 7 to 11 cycles used a sample-barcoded 5' primer and a J-beta primer mix. There were at least 3 million CDR3-containing paired-end reads obtained from each sample. TCRdb reprocessed the 5' RACE reads via MiXCR and lists one record per CDR3 protein. Of 1.5 million to 2 million distinct CDR3 sequences listed, roughly 50% are singletons.

This chain joins TRBV5-1 and TRBJ1-4; D is possibly TRBD1 (6 bases). The specimen was blood. The source is a woman aged 40 to 50 in good health. CDR3 loop: CASNQGSGATNEKLFF. As DNA, the CDR3 is TGCGCCAGCAATCAGGGGTCAGGCGCAACTAATGAAAAACTGTTTTTT.